This T cell receptor beta chain derives from a study of human T cells and chemical hapten exposure. The wider study: The study lasted roughly 26 weeks, and patients were dosed weekly with diphenylcyclopropenone on the scalp throughout. The study patch tested 0.01% DPC on the upper back and read results at 6 days. Points from the study as a whole: DPC sensitization did not alter TCRs above 1 in 1000 frequency.

Unique molecular identifiers were affixed to discrete cDNA molecules within the library. TCRdb itself ran the RACE reads through MiXCR, one entry per CDR3 protein. The sample has 300,000 to 400,000 distinct CDR3 sequences, approximately 5.1% seen once. Time point noted: pre-sensitization, week 0. Treatment described: therapeutic diphenylcyclopropenone sensitization with weekly scalp DPC. Germline V gene data show CDR1 as LGHDT and CDR2 as YNNKEL (reference sequence). The CDR3 consists of 15 residues. Trimming shortened V by 0 bases and J by 4 bases, and 10 bases separated the two germline ends. A remark on this clonotype: No antigen is known for it.

The chain joins TRBV3-1 to TRBJ1-5; D is undetermined. The clonotype was recovered from a woman in her forties or fifties with alopecia areata. Some clones in this sample may be carry-over from other donors' samples. The sequenced sample was whole blood, obtained in connection with sensitization to the hapten diphenylcyclopropenone (DPC). CDR3 nucleotide sequence: TGTGCCAGCAGCCAAGAGGGCAGAGGGAATCAGCCCCAGCATTTT. It yields the protein CASSQEGRGNQPQHF.